Below, 2 T cell receptor beta chains from the same sample are listed, as sequenced in a study of breast tumors, draining lymph nodes, adjacent tissues. Samples came from axillary lymph nodes draining the breast cancer. TCRdb itself ran the multiplex PCR reads through MiXCR, one entry per CDR3 protein. Of about 300,000 distinct CDR3 sequences listed, 30% were seen once; the top ten hold around 1%. Material: axillary lymph node tissue. These receptors were obtained from a female donor with breast cancer. Some clones in this sample may be carry-over from other donors' samples.

This clonotype appeared many times. The chain couples TRBV2 to TRBJ2-2; tentatively, D is TRBD1 or TRBD2 (5 bases each). The V end was cut by 6 bases, the J end by 5 bases, with 13 bases between. This CDR3 is built from 14 residues. Looked up from germline, CDR1 is SNHLY and CDR2 is FYNNEI. The CDR3 DNA reads TGTGCCAGCAGCTCCGGGGCGGAGACCGGGGAGCTGTTTTTT. This codes for CASSSGAETGELFF.

This clonotype was counted many times. The chain couples TRBV5-4 to TRBJ2-1, with TRBD2 identical over 8 bases. V dropped 2 bases and J dropped 8; count of bases not matched to a gene: 12. The CDR3 spans 16 residues. Germline CDR1 and CDR2: SGHNT and YYREEE (reference sequence). The CDR3 DNA reads TGTGCCAGCAGCTTAGAATCCGGGAGGGCCAGGGATGAGCAGTTCTTC. It yields the protein CASSLESGRARDEQFF.